Each of the 21 T cell receptor beta chains below was sequenced from the same sample in a study of human T cells and chemical hapten exposure. Time point of the sample: pre-sensitization, week 0. As to treatment: therapeutic diphenylcyclopropenone sensitization with weekly scalp DPC. Each CDR3 protein gets one entry after TCRdb re-called the RACE reads with MiXCR. The table lists under 200,000 distinct CDR3 sequences, around 30% of them singletons. Material: whole blood, obtained in connection with sensitization to the hapten diphenylcyclopropenone (DPC). Source of these receptors: a woman younger than 45 with alopecia areata. Some clones in this sample may be carry-over from other donors' samples.

With regard to this clonotype: The junction differs from germline at one of its ends, possibly a read error. The CDR3 protein is CASSLDRARPPSLAF. CDR3 in DNA: TGTGCCAGCAGCTTGGACAGGGCCCGCCCCCCTTCGTTGGCCTTC. V is TRBV7-2 and J is TRBJ1-2; 8 positions match TRBD1. The CDR3 is made up of 15 amino acids. Germline V gene lookup returns CDR1 SGHTA and CDR2 FQGNSA.

The J gene is TRBJ2-7, the V gene TRBV7-2; D may be TRBD2 (5 bases). Germline assignment: CDR1 SGHTA and CDR2 FQGNSA. V was clipped by 4 bases and J by 6 bases, with 10 bases between them. The CDR3 has 12 residues. The DNA for the CDR3 is TGTGCCAGCAGCTACGGGGTGGCCGAGCAGTACTTC. The encoded protein is CASSYGVAEQYF.

The sample holds a few counts of this clonotype. This chain links TRBV18 with TRBJ2-1; D is unclear. V dropped 0 bases and J dropped 8 bases, with 8 bases sitting between them. This CDR3 comprises 13 residues. Germline loops: CDR1 KGHSH, CDR2 LQKENI. The CDR3 DNA sequence: TGTGCCAGCTCACCACCGGATGTATATGAGCAGTTCTTC. Protein sequence: CASSPPDVYEQFF.

The J gene is TRBJ1-5, the V gene TRBV4-3; D gene uncertain. V dropped 1 base and J dropped 2 bases, with 6 bases sitting between them. CDR3 length: 14 residues. CDR1 and CDR2 (germline): LGHNA, YSLEER. The CDR3 is CASSQAARNQPQHF. The DNA for the CDR3 is TGCGCCAGCAGCCAAGCGGCACGCAATCAGCCCCAGCATTTT.

J is TRBJ2-2 and V is TRBV5-4; weak D call: TRBD2 (5 bases). The CDR3 runs to 13 residues. V lost 4 bases, J lost 4 bases, and 8 bases lay in between. Per germline, CDR1 SGHNT and CDR2 YYREEE (reference sequence). CDR3 DNA: TGTGCCAGCAGCGGGAGCAGCACCGGGGAGCTGTTTTTT. Protein product: CASSGSSTGELFF.

The chain links TRBV7-8 to TRBJ2-5; D is ambiguous. CDR1 is SGHVS, CDR2 FQNEAQ, per germline. V was trimmed by 3 bases and J by 4 bases, leaving 6 bases between them. There are 12 residues in the CDR3. In DNA, the CDR3 is TGTGCCAGCAGCTTCGGTCGAGAGACCCAGTACTTC. Its translation: CASSFGRETQYF.

The gene calls are TRBV20-1 and TRBJ2-7; D unclear. This CDR3 contains 11 residues. V dropped 3 bases and J dropped 7 bases, with 10 bases sitting between them. The germline CDR1 and CDR2 sequences are DFQATT and SNEGSKA (reference sequence). CDR3 loop: CSARLSREQYF. For the CDR3, the DNA is TGCAGTGCTAGGTTAAGTAGGGAGCAGTACTTC.

Ten or more counts support this clonotype. The J gene is TRBJ2-2, the V gene TRBV5-5; 10 bases fit TRBD2. Germline CDR1 reads SGHKS; CDR2 reads YYEKEE (reference sequence). V gave up 4 bases and J gave up 5 bases; unmatched junction bases: 8. CDR3 length: 16 amino acids. CDR3 sequence reads: CASSRAPGLATGELFF. For the CDR3, the DNA is TGTGCCAGCAGCCGAGCGCCGGGACTAGCGACCGGGGAGCTGTTTTTT.

This sequence joins TRBV29-1 and TRBJ1-1, with a weak D call TRBD1 (6 bases). CDR1 and CDR2 from the germline V gene are SQVTM and ANQGSEA. The CDR3 loop spans 16 amino acids. The V gene lost 0 bases and the J gene lost 1 base, with 15 bases spanning the gap. This chain's CDR3 is CSVEDDEQGRNTEAFF. The DNA of the CDR3 is TGCAGCGTTGAAGATGATGAACAGGGCCGGAACACTGAAGCTTTCTTT.

This clonotype was picked up one time. The chain has TRBV6-2 or TRBV6-3 and TRBJ1-1; 7 nucleotides match TRBD1. Per the germline V gene, CDR1 is MNHEY and CDR2 is SVGEGT. V shed 5 bases, J shed 6 bases, and the junction held 12 bases outside the gene matches. The CDR3 covers 15 residues. CDR3: CASSKTGVLVPEAFF. The DNA of the CDR3 is TGTGCCAGCAGTAAAACAGGGGTTCTGGTCCCTGAAGCTTTCTTT.

This clonotype has more than one count but fewer than ten. CDR3 coding DNA: TGTGCCAGCAGTTTATATATGGGGGATATTGGTGAAAAACTGTTTTTT. Amino acid sequence: CASSLYMGDIGEKLFF. The gene calls are TRBV27 and TRBJ1-4; D is perhaps TRBD1 (5 bases). Trimming pared 1 base from V and 7 bases from J, leaving 16 bases between. The CDR3 contains 16 residues. Germline V lookup: CDR1 MNHEY, CDR2 SMNVEV (reference sequence).

The rearrangement uses TRBV27 and TRBJ1-2, with D perhaps matching TRBD1 (5 bases). The CDR3 sequence is 14 residues long. V lost 3 bases, J lost 4 bases, and 12 bases lay in between. Germline loops: CDR1 MNHEY, CDR2 SMNVEV (reference sequence). Here the CDR3 DNA reads TGTGCCAGCAGTTTGGGGCGGGGAGTCTATGGCTACACCTTC. The encoded protein is CASSLGRGVYGYTF.

Ten or more counts support this clonotype. The chain recombines TRBV20-1 with TRBJ2-1, with a tentative D call TRBD1 (5 bases). The germline V gene has CDR1 DFQATT and CDR2 SNEGSKA (reference sequence). Trimming took 1 base from V and 6 from J, leaving 19 bases between them. The CDR3 length is 16 residues. The DNA for the CDR3 is TGCAGTGCTAGAGTTCAACCCCATCTAGGGGCCAATGAGCAGTTCTTC. It encodes CSARVQPHLGANEQFF.

This clonotype was observed a few times. The chain couples TRBV11-2 to TRBJ2-3; 8 bases agree with TRBD2. V lost 5 bases, J lost 0 bases, and 4 bases stayed unmatched. The CDR3 loop spans 15 amino acids. CDR1 SGHAT and CDR2 FQNNGV come from the germline V gene. The CDR3 protein is CASSLSGASTDTQYF. In DNA form, the CDR3 reads TGTGCCAGCAGCCTTAGCGGGGCTAGCACAGATACGCAGTATTTT.

This clonotype was counted a few times. The rearrangement joins TRBV7-2 to TRBJ2-7; D call uncertain. V was pared by 7 bases and J by 7 bases, with 20 bases between. The CDR3 is made up of 14 amino acids. Germline V CDR1 and CDR2: SGHTA, FQGNSA. The CDR3 DNA reads TGTGCCAGCAAAATCGGGTCCTCCGCCAGGGAGCAGTACTTC. Its protein is CASKIGSSAREQYF. Complete variable domain (other parts from reference TRBV7-2 and TRBJ2-7): GAGVSQSPSNKVTEKGKDVELRCDPISGHTALYWYRQSLGQGLEFLIYFQGNSAPDKSGLPSDRFSAERTGGSVSTLTIQRTQQEDSAVYLCASKIGSSAREQYFGPGTRLTVT.

This clonotype was counted only a few times. The V and J genes are TRBV28 and TRBJ2-7; D assignment may be TRBD1 or TRBD2 (5 bases each). V lost 6 bases and J lost 3, with 12 bases in between. Germline CDR1 MDHEN, CDR2 SYDVKM. The CDR3 is 13 amino acids. For the CDR3, the DNA is TGTGCCAGCAGGGGGGATCTGAGCTACGAGCAGTACTTC. Translating it yields CASRGDLSYEQYF.

V is TRBV3-1 and J is TRBJ2-2, with D unclear. Germline V gives CDR1 LGHDT, CDR2 YNNKEL (reference sequence). The CDR3 extends over 14 amino acids. Trimming stripped 1 base from V and 8 bases from J, with 11 bases between. The CDR3 is CASSQGAGRGELFF. The CDR3 DNA reads as TGTGCCAGCAGCCAAGGGGCAGGCCGGGGGGAGCTGTTTTTT.

The V and J genes are TRBV6-2 or TRBV6-3 and TRBJ1-5, with D tentatively TRBD1 (5 bases). Trimming removed 6 bases at V and 6 bases at J, with 9 bases between. Germline assignment: CDR1 MNHEY and CDR2 SVGEGT. This CDR3 comprises 12 residues. CDR3 DNA sequence: TGTGCCAGCAGCCACGGGGGTCAGCCCCAGCATTTT. Translated: CASSHGGQPQHF.

DNA for the CDR3: TGCAGTGCTAGTGGGGGGGCTGGAAACACCATATATTTT. Its protein product is CSASGGAGNTIYF. V usage is TRBV20-1 and J usage is TRBJ1-3, with a weak D call TRBD1 (5 bases). There are 13 residues in the CDR3. V gave up 3 bases and J gave up 2 bases, with 8 bases separating them. Germline V CDR1 and CDR2: DFQATT, SNEGSKA (reference sequence).

On this clonotype: Its ends do not fully match the called genes, so a read error is possible. The CDR3 DNA reads as TGTGCCAGCACTTACACTCCGGGACAAACGAACACCGGGGAGCTGTTTTTT. As protein: CASTYTPGQTNTGELFF. The V call is TRBV6-2 or TRBV6-3, the J call TRBJ2-2, with D possibly matching TRBD1 (6 bases). The germline CDR1 and CDR2 sequences are MNHEY and SVGEGT. The CDR3 loop spans 17 amino acids.

V is TRBV7-2 and J is TRBJ1-1, with TRBD1 identical over 7 bases. CDR1 is SGHTA and CDR2 is FQGNSA in the germline V gene. This CDR3 is 15 amino acids long. The J segment lost 1 base and the V segment lost 5 bases, leaving 7 bases of the junction unmatched. Here the CDR3 DNA reads TGTGCCAGCAGCCGCAGGGGGGGCCAGAACACTGAAGCTTTCTTT. Translation: CASSRRGGQNTEAFF.